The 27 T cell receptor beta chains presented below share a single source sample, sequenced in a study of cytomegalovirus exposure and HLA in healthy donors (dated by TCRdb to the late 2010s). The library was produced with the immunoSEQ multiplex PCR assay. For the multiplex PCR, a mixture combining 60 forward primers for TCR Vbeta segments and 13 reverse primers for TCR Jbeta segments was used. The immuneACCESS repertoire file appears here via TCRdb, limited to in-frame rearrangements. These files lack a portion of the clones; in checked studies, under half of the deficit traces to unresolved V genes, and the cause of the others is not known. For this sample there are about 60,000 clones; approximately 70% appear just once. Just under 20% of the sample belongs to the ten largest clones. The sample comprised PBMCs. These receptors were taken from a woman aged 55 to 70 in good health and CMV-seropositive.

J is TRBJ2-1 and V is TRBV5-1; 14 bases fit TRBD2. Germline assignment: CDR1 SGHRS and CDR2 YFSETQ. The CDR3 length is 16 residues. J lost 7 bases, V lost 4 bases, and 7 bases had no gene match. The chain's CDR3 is CASSLLTSGGVNEQFF. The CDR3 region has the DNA TGCGCCAGCAGCCTATTGACTAGCGGGGGGGTGAATGAGCAGTTCTTC.

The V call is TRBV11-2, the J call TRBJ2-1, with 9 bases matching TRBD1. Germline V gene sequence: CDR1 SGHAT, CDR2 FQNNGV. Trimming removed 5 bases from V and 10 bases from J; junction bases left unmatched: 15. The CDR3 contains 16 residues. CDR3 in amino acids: CASSRGVGTGLREQFF. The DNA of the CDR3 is TGTGCCAGCAGCCGAGGGGTTGGGACAGGGTTGAGAGAGCAGTTCTTC.

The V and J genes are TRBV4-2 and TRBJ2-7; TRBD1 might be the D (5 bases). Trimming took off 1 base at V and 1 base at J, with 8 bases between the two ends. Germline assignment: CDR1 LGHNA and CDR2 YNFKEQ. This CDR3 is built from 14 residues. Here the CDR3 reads CASSQGTRSYEQYF. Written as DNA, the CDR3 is TGTGCCAGCAGCCAAGGGACACGATCCTACGAGCAGTACTTC.

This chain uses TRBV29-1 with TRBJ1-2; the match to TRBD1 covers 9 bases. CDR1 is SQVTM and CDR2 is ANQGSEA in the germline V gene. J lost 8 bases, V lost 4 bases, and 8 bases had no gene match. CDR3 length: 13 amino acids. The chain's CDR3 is CSVVGDRVGGYTF. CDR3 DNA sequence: TGCAGCGTTGTAGGGGACAGGGTGGGCGGCTACACCTTC.

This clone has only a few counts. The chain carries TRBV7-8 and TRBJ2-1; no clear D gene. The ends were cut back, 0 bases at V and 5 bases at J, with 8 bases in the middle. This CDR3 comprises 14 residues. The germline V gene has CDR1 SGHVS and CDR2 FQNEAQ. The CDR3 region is CASSLAPGDNEQFF. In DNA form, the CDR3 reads TGTGCCAGCAGCTTAGCGCCAGGCGACAATGAGCAGTTCTTC.

CDR3: CASSLDPGLAGGLFF. CDR3 nucleotides: TGCGCCAGCAGCTTGGACCCGGGACTAGCGGGGGGGCTGTTCTTC. The chain links TRBV5-1 to TRBJ2-1, with TRBD2 identical over 16 bases. Germline CDR1 SGHRS, CDR2 YFSETQ. The CDR3 consists of 15 residues. With 0 bases clipped from V and 15 bases from J, the junction kept 6 bases outside the gene matches.

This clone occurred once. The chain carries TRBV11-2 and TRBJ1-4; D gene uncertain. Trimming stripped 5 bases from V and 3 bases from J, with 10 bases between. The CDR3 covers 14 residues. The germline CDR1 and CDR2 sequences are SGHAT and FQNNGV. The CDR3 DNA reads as TGTGCCAGCAGCGGCAGGTGGTCTAATGAAAAACTGTTTTTT. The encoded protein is CASSGRWSNEKLFF.

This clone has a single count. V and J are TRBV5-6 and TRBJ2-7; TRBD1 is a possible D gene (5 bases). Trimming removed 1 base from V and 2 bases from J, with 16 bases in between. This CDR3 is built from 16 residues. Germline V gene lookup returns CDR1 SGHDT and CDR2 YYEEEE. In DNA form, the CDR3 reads TGTGCCAGCAGCTTGTATTATAGGGGCCTAGCCTACGAGCAGTACTTC. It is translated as CASSLYYRGLAYEQYF.

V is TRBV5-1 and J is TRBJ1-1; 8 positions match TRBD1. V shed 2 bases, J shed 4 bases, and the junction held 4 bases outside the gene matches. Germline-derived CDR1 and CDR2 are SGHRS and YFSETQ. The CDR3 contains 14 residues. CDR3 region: CASSLTGGSTEAFF. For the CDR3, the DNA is TGCGCCAGCAGCTTAACAGGGGGGAGCACTGAAGCTTTCTTT.

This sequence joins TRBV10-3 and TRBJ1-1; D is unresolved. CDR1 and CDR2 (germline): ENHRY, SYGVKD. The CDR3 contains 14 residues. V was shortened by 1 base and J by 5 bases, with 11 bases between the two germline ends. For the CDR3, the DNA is TGTGCCATCAGTGAGTTGTTGACGGGTACTGAAGCTTTCTTT. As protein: CAISELLTGTEAFF.

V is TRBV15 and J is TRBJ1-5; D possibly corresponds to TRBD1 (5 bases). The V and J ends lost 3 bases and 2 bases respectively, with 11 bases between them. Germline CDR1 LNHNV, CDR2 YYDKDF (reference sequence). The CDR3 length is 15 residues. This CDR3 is CATSRRGEGNQPQHF. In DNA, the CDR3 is TGTGCCACCAGCAGGCGGGGGGAGGGCAATCAGCCCCAGCATTTT.

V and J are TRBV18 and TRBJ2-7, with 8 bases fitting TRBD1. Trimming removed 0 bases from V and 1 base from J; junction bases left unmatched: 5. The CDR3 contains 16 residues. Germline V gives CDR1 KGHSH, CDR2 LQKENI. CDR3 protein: CASSPPQTGESYEQYF. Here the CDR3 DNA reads TGTGCCAGCTCACCACCGCAGACAGGGGAGTCCTACGAGCAGTACTTC.

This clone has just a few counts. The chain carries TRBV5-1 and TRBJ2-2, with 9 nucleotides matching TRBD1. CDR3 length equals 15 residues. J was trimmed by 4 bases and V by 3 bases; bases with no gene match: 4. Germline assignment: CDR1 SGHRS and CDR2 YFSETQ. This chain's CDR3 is CASSWDRASTGELFF. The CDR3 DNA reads TGCGCCAGCAGCTGGGACAGGGCGTCCACCGGGGAGCTGTTTTTT.

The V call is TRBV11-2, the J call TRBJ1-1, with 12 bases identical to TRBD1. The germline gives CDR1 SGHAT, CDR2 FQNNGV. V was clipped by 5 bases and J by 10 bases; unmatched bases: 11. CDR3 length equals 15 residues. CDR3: CASSARDRGQGGAFF. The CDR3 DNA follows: TGTGCCAGCAGCGCCCGGGACAGGGGGCAAGGGGGAGCTTTCTTT.

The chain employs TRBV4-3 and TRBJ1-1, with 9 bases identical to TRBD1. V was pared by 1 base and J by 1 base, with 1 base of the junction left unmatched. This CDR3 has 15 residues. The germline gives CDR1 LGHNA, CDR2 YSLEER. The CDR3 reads CASSQVGQGNTEAFF. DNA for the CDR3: TGCGCCAGCAGCCAAGTGGGACAGGGGAACACTGAAGCTTTCTTT.

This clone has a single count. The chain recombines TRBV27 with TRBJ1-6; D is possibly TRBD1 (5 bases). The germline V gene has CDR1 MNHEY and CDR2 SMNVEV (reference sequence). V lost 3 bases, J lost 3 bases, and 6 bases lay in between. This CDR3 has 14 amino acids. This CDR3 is CASSFQGYNSPLHF. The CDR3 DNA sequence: TGTGCCAGCAGTTTCCAGGGCTATAATTCACCCCTCCACTTT.

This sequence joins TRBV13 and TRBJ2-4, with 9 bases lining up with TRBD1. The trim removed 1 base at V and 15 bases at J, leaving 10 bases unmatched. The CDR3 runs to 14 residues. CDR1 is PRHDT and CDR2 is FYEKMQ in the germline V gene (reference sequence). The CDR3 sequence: CASSLVTGGSPWYF. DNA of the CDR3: TGTGCCAGCAGCTTAGTTACAGGGGGCTCCCCCTGGTACTTC.

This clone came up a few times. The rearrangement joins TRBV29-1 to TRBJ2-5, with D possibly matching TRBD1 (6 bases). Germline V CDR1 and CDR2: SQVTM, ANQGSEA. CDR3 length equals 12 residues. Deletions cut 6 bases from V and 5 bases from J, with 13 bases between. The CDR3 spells CSVLQGGETQYF. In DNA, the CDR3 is TGCAGCGTACTACAGGGCGGCGAGACCCAGTACTTC.

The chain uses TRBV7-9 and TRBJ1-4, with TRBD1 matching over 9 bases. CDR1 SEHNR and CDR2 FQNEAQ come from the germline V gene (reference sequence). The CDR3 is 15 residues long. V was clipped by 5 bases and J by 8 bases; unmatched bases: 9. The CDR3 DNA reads TGTGCCAGCAGCCAAACCACAGGGGGCGGAGAAAAACTGTTTTTT. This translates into CASSQTTGGGEKLFF.

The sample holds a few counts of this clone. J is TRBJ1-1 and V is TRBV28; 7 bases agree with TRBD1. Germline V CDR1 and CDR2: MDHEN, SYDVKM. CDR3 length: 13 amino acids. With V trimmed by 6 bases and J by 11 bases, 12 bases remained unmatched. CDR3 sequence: CASRLRDSPFAFF. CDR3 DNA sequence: TGTGCCAGCAGACTCCGGGACAGTCCCTTCGCTTTCTTT.

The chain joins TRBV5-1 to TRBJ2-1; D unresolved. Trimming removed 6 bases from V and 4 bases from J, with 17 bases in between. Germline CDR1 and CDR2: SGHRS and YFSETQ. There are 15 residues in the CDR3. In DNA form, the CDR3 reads TGCGCCAGCACCTCGGCGGTGGGTAGTTACAATGAGCAGTTCTTC. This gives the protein CASTSAVGSYNEQFF.

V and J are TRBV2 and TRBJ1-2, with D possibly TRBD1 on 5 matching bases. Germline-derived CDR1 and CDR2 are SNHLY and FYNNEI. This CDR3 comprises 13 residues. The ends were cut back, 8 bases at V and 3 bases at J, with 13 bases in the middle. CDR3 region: CASAGRNYYGYTF. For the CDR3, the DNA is TGTGCCAGCGCGGGACGGAACTACTATGGCTACACCTTC. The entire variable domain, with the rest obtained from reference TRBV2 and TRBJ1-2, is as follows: EPEVTQTPSHQVTQMGQEVILRCVPISNHLYFYWYRQILGQKVEFLVSFYNNEISEKSEIFDDQFSVERPDGSNFTLKIRSTKLEDSAMYFCASAGRNYYGYTFGSGTRLTVV.

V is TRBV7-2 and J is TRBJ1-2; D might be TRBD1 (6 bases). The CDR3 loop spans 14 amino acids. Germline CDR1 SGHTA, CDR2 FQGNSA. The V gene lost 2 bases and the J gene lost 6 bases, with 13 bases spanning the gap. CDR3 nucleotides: TGTGCCAGCAGCTTATCCAGGGGCTATAATGGCTACACCTTC. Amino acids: CASSLSRGYNGYTF.

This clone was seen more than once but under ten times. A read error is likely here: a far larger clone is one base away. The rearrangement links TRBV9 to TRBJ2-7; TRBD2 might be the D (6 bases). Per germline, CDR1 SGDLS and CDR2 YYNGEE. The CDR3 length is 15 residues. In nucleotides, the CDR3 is TGTGCCAGCGGCGTAGGCGCGGGGCCCAACTACGAGCAGTACTTC. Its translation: CASGVGAGPNYEQYF.

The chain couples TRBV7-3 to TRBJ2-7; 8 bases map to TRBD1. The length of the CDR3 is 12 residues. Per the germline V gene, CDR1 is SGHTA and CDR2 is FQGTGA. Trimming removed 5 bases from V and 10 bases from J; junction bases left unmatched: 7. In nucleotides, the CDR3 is TGTGCCAGCAGCCAGGACAGGGAGAAACAGTACTTC. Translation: CASSQDREKQYF.

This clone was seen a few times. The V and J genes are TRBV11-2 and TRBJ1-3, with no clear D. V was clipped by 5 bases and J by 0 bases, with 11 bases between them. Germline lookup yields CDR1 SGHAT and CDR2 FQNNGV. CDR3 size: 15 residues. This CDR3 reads CASSTGIFSGNTIYF. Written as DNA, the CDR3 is TGTGCCAGCAGCACCGGGATTTTCTCTGGAAACACCATATATTTT.

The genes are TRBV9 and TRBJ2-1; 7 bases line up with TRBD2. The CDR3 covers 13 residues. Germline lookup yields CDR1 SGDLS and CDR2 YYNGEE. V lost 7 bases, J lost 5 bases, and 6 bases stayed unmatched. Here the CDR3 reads CASAWGGDNEQFF. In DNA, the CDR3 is TGTGCCAGCGCTTGGGGGGGTGACAATGAGCAGTTCTTC.